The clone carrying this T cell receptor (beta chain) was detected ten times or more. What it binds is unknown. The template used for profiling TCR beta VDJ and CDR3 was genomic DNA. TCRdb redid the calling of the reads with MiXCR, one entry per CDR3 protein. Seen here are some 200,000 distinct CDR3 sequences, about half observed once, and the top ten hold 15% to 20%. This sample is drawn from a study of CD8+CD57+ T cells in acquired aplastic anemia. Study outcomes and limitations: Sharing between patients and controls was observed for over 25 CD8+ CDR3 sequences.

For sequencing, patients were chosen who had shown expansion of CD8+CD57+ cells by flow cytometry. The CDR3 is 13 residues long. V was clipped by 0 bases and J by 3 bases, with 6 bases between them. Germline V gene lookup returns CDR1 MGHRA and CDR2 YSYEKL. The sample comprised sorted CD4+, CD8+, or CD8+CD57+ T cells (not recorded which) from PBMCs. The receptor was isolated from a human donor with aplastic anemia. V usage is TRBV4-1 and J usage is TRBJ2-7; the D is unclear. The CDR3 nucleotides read TGCGCCAGCAGCCAAGAAAGCAGCTACGAGCAGTACTTC. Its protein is CASSQESSYEQYF.